Listed here are 8 T cell receptor beta chains from one sample, sequenced in a study of cytomegalovirus exposure and HLA in healthy donors. The study ran its PCR with 60 Vbeta and 13 Jbeta primers. Measured with immunoSEQ multiplex PCR; TCRdb has only the in-frame clones, and not every one. The sample yields 130,000 or so clones, roughly four fifths seen once. The sequenced material came from PBMCs. The receptor source for this set is a female donor in good health and CMV-seropositive.

In this sample, this clone turned up a few times. This chain's CDR3 is CASSRDKETQYF. CDR3 sequence (DNA): TGTGCCAGCAGCCGGGACAAGGAGACCCAGTACTTC. J is TRBJ2-5 and V is TRBV11-2; weak D call: TRBD1 (6 bases). This CDR3 contains 12 residues. The ends were cut back, 5 bases at V and 5 bases at J, with 9 bases in the middle. Germline loops: CDR1 SGHAT, CDR2 FQNNGV. The whole variable domain, remainder taken from reference TRBV11-2 and TRBJ2-5, is EAGVAQSPRYKIIEKRQSVAFWCNPISGHATLYWYQQILGQGPKLLIQFQNNGVVDDSQLPKDRFSAERLKGVDSTLKIQPAKLEDSAVYLCASSRDKETQYFGPGTRLLVL.

The J gene is TRBJ2-7, the V gene TRBV11-3; 8 bases are shared with TRBD2. Trimming cost V 1 base and J 1 base; bases outside gene matches: 0. There are 14 residues in the CDR3. CDR1 and CDR2 from the germline V gene are SGHNT and YENEEA. CDR3 sequence reads: CASSLAGGSYEQYF. The CDR3 DNA is TGTGCCAGCAGCTTAGCGGGAGGGTCCTACGAGCAGTACTTC.

This chain uses TRBV7-2 with TRBJ1-5; 7 bases match TRBD1. Unmatched junction bases numbered 6, after V lost 5 bases and J lost 5 bases. Per germline, CDR1 SGHTA and CDR2 FQGNSA. The CDR3 contains 14 residues. CDR3 sequence (DNA): TGTGCCAGCAGCACACCGGGACAGCATCAGCCCCAGCATTTT. Translating it yields CASSTPGQHQPQHF.

The chain couples TRBV5-1 to TRBJ2-1; maybe TRBD2 (5 bases). The length of the CDR3 is 12 residues. Germline V gives CDR1 SGHRS, CDR2 YFSETQ. Trimming removed 5 bases from V and 6 bases from J, with 9 bases in between. CDR3 DNA sequence: TGCGCCAGCAGGCTGGGGAGCAATGAGCAGTTCTTC. Translation: CASRLGSNEQFF.

This rearrangement joins TRBV30 to TRBJ1-4; perhaps TRBD1 as D (5 bases). Trimming stripped 2 bases from V and 7 bases from J, with 11 bases between. Per germline, CDR1 GTSNPN and CDR2 SVGIG (reference sequence). There are 13 residues in the CDR3. The CDR3 here is CAWSYSTGEKLFF. CDR3 nucleotide sequence: TGTGCCTGGAGTTATAGTACAGGTGAAAAACTGTTTTTT.

This clone was observed once. The chain carries TRBV28 and TRBJ2-3; no definite D call. Looked up from germline, CDR1 is MDHEN and CDR2 is SYDVKM. The CDR3 contains 16 residues. Trimming stripped 3 bases from V and 0 bases from J, with 13 bases between. The CDR3 DNA reads TGTGCCAGCAGTTTCTTCTCGGGTTCTAGCACAGATACGCAGTATTTT. As protein: CASSFFSGSSTDTQYF.

V gene TRBV18 combines with J gene TRBJ2-7; D is possibly TRBD1 (5 bases). The CDR3 sequence is 14 residues long. The V gene's germline CDR1 is KGHSH and CDR2 LQKENI. The V and J ends lost 0 bases and 5 bases respectively, with 11 bases between them. CDR3 DNA sequence: TGTGCCAGCTCACCACCGGCCAGGGTGAACGAGCAGTACTTC. This sequence encodes CASSPPARVNEQYF.

The V gene is TRBV7-6, the J gene TRBJ2-7; 16 bases fit TRBD2. This CDR3 has 15 amino acids. Germline V gene data show CDR1 as SGHVS and CDR2 as FNYEAQ. V was pared by 5 bases and J by 6 bases, with 4 bases of the junction left unmatched. CDR3 bases: TGTGCCAGCAGCCGTGGGACTAGCGGGGGGGGCGAGCAGTACTTC. Encoded protein: CASSRGTSGGGEQYF.